Detailed here is one T cell receptor beta chain. These data are taken from a study of CD8+ T cells in alopecia areata. As for treatment: oral pan-JAK inhibitor, 5-10 mg twice daily. Alopecia areata patients gave lesional scalp punch biopsies and peripheral blood samples. Extracted RNA was reverse transcribed, and the resulting cDNA served as sequencing template. Measured with immunoSEQ multiplex PCR; TCRdb has only the in-frame clones, and not every one. Among 65,000 to 75,000 clones, about 30% were seen once, and the ten largest hold approximately 15%. Sequencing was performed on CD8+ T cells sorted from blood, taken at week 4, from a patient treated with tofacitinib. This TCR was recovered from a human donor with alopecia areata.

The CDR3: CASSPGLAGGYEQYF. The CDR3 bases are TGTGCCAGCAGTCCCGGACTAGCGGGGGGCTACGAGCAGTACTTC. The genes are TRBV11-2 and TRBJ2-7; 14 bases line up with TRBD2. Trimming at V came to 6 bases and at J to 3 bases, leaving 4 bases not matched to a gene. Germline loops: CDR1 SGHAT, CDR2 FQNNGV. This CDR3 spans 15 amino acids. Complete variable domain (other parts from reference TRBV11-2 and TRBJ2-7): EAGVAQSPRYKIIEKRQSVAFWCNPISGHATLYWYQQILGQGPKLLIQFQNNGVVDDSQLPKDRFSAERLKGVDSTLKIQPAKLEDSAVYLCASSPGLAGGYEQYFGPGTRLTVT.